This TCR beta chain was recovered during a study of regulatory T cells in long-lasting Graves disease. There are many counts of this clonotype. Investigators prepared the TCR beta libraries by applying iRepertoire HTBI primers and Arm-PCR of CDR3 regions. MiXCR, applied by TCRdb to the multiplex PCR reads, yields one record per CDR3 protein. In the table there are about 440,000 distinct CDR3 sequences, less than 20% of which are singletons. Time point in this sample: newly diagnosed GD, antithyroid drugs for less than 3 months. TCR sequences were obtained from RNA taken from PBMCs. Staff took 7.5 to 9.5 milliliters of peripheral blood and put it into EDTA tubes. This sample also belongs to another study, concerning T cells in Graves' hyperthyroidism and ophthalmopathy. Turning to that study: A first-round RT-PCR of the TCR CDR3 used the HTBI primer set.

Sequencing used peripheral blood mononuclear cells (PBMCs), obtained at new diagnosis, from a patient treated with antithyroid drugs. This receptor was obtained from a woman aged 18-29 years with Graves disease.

DNA for the CDR3: TGTGCCAGCTCACCCGCCGGGACAACGAACACCGGGGAGCTGTTTTTT. Amino acids: CASSPAGTTNTGELFF. V is TRBV18 and J is TRBJ2-2; D is possibly TRBD1 (6 bases). The germline CDR1 and CDR2 sequences are KGHSH and LQKENI. Trimming removed 3 bases at V and 0 bases at J, with 11 bases between. There are 16 residues in the CDR3. The full variable domain, with the rest looked up from reference TRBV18 and TRBJ2-2, is NAGVMQNPRHLVRRRGQEARLRCSPMKGHSHVYWYRQLPEEGLKFMVYLQKENIIDESGMPKERFSAEFPKEGPSILRIQQVVRGDSAAYFCASSPAGTTNTGELFFGEGSRLTVL.